This TCR beta chain was recorded in a study of monozygotic twins with inflammatory bowel disease (dated 2019 in TCRdb). Notes on the research overall: The full study comprised some 30 monozygotic twin pairs: nine German pairs (four IBD-concordant, five IBD-discordant) and 19 IBD-discordant Danish pairs. The search for disease-associated traits relied mainly on comparing IBD patients with their genetically identical healthy co-twins within discordant pairs. Each individual had, on average, about 151 000 unique TCRalpha sequences and 181 000 unique TCRbeta sequences available for analysis. Findings and caveats that apply to the study as a whole: No single strong signal or clonotype linked to IBD turned up in the results, so the idea that one exists was not supported. IBD patients shared fewer clonotypes with other individuals than healthy twins did, most markedly in patients showing signs of disease activity. The analysis was unable to tell different T cell subtypes apart. Because patients received different immunosuppressive treatments, the repertoires may have picked up extra background noise and variability between individuals. Measured by the inverse Simpson index, TCRbeta repertoire diversity was lower in IBD patients than in their healthy co-twins. Repertoire similarity did not differ between concordant and discordant twins, possibly due to limited statistical power.

For this clonotype: Which antigen it targets is not known.

From each donor, an approximately 2.6 ml peripheral blood sample was collected into PAXgene tubes and kept at -80 degrees C. Total RNA was isolated from whole blood with the PAXgene blood miRNA kit on an automated QIAcube, without T cell sorting. Peripheral blood from monozygotic twin pairs concordant or discordant for inflammatory bowel disease was subjected to deep TCRalpha and TCRbeta repertoire profiling with unique molecular barcoding. Smoking habits were recorded for all twin pairs, with individuals classified as current, former or never smokers. The library was built by means of 5' RACE. Preparation of each TCR library used approximately 3,500 ng of total RNA. For each sample, cDNA synthesis was carried out in eight separate reactions using SMARTScribe reverse transcriptase. During cDNA synthesis, template switching was used to introduce unique molecular identifiers that contained a 6-nucleotide sample barcode. Amplification of TCRalpha and TCRbeta cDNA involved two nested PCRs of 16 and 9 cycles, and each PCR was followed by bead purification. Before amplification, the cDNA was treated with uracil DNA-glycosylase and purified using the QIAquick PCR purification kit. The second PCR was the step at which Illumina TruSeq-compatible adapters and sample-specific barcodes were added. TapeStation and Qubit were used to check library quality and concentration, and 5 ng of each library went into the pool. Sequencing of pooled libraries was carried out on an Illumina HiSeq2500 single-index Rapid Run using 2 x 100 bp reads and custom sequencing primers. Concerning the study's data processing: PCR and sequencing errors were corrected by UMI-based consensus assembly using MiGEC version 1.2.6. MiXCR version 2.1.1 was used to carry out V(D)J alignment, clonotype assembly and CDR3 extraction. Normalisation of gene usage, clonotype sharing and MAIT/NKT TCR abundance was achieved by analysing the top 1000, 10 000 and 20 000 clonotypes per sample. After downsampling to 27 000 UMIs, diversity was calculated as the inverse Simpson index using the vegan R package. Paired Mann-Whitney U tests on discordant twin pairs were used, with Benjamini-Hochberg multiple-testing correction. TCRdb reprocessed the public reads and reports one entry per CDR3 protein sequence, without DNA. The V and J calls were not made by the authors but by TCRdb's processing. The table held for this sample gives about 450,000 distinct CDR3 sequences. The ten largest clones capture more than 2% of the sample.

This receptor was identified in a human donor with ulcerative colitis or Crohn's disease, or a healthy co-twin of an affected twin (not recorded which). Material for sequencing was blood.

The CDR3 corresponds to CASSLRGEGTGELFF. The chain uses TRBV28 and TRBJ2-2; TCRdb designates TRBD2, a call that cannot be tested without DNA. Per the germline V gene, MDHEN is the CDR1 and SYDVKM is the CDR2. The CDR3 goes from the cysteine to the phenylalanine over 15 residues. The DNA sequence is not available.